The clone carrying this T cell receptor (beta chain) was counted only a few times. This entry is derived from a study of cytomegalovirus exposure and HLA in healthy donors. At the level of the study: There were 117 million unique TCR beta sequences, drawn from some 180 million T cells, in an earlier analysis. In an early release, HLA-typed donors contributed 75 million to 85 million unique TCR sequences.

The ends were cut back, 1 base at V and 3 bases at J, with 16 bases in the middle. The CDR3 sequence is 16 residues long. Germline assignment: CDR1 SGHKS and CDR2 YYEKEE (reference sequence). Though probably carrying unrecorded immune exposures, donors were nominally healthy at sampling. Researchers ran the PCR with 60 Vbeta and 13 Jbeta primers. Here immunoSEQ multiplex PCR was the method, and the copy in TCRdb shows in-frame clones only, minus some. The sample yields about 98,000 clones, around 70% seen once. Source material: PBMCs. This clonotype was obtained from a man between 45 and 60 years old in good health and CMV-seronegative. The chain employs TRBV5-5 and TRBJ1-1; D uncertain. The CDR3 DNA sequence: TGTGCCAGCAGCTTGAGGATGGCGTTACGGGACACTGAAGCTTTCTTT. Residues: CASSLRMALRDTEAFF.